This T cell receptor (beta chain) appears in the sequencing data of a study of blood T cells in healthy people across ages (dated by TCRdb to 2015 to 2017). Study-wide context: In model experiments, template switching captured roughly one uniquely barcoded TCR beta cDNA molecule for every two T cells. Using deep sequencing normalized with unique cDNA molecular identifiers, the study measured how TCR beta repertoire diversity changes with age. The donors were divided into four age groups: young (average around 16 years), middle-aged (roughly 42), aged (approximately 62) and long-lived (nearly 85). Donors of different ages were randomly distributed across sequencing lanes to avoid experimental bias. The study analyzed two additional independent replicas of 1 million unique cDNA reads from the same blood draw for two donors, one aged 18 to 29 and one aged 80 or older.

Donors were 39 systemically healthy Caucasian individuals from Russia aged 6 to 90 years. Roughly 10 milliliters of peripheral blood were drawn from each donor into EDTA-treated Vacutainer tubes. Ficoll-Paque density-gradient centrifugation was used to isolate PBMCs, with at least 6.5 million per sample. Total RNA, at least 5 micrograms per sample, was extracted from PBMCs with Trizol reagent. For every donor, an aliquot of PBMCs went through flow cytometry to measure the percentages of naive CD45RAhigh/CD27high T cells. Summary of the overall study and its limitations: There was a strong correlation between observed TCR beta diversity and the percentage of naive T cells measured by flow cytometry. Because profiling used bulk unsorted PBMCs, naive and antigen-experienced compartments could not be compared conclusively. Estimates of total diversity from one million sequenced T cells were regarded as lower bounds and underestimates. As age increased, observed TCR beta diversity per million T cells dropped in a roughly linear way, and a significant reduction was already evident by age 40. Because the CMV infection status of the donors was unknown, age-related changes in expanded clonotypes may potentially have been confounded. Compared with the aged group, the long-lived group had more naive CD4+ T cells, fewer expanded clones and increased TCR diversity, suggesting age selection.

V and J lose 0 bases and 10 bases, and a span of 19 bases separates them. There are 15 amino acids in the CDR3, from cysteine to phenylalanine inclusive. The read is trimmed to its CDR3 DNA, 45 bases read in frame from base 1. The germline V gene (reference sequence) specifies SGHNT as CDR1 and YYREEE as CDR2. On this clonotype: Which antigen it targets is not known. No base-level quality is on record; no much larger clone is a single base apart.

Library prep was done by 5' RACE. Instrument used: Illumina HiSeq 2500. A second roughly 6 to 12 cycle PCR used a sample-barcoded 5' primer and a J-beta primer mix. A template-switch 5' adaptor carrying 12 random nucleotides introduced a unique molecular identifier onto each TCR beta cDNA molecule. Each sample yielded at least 2.5 million CDR3-containing paired-end reads. First-strand cDNA was synthesized from all RNA with the Mint cDNA synthesis kit, primed by a TRBC-specific oligonucleotide. Following uracil-DNA glycosylase treatment, all cDNA underwent a first 18-cycle PCR with the universal primers M1SS and BC2_uni_R. The original pipeline was this. Each sample was normalized by randomly selecting 1 million high-quality reads, each carrying a distinct molecular identifier. Instead of being binned into consensus sequences, reads that shared molecular identifiers were thrown out. MiTCR, run with a Q25 quality threshold and the strictest error-elimination algorithm, handled CDR3 identification, clonotype clustering and error correction. A nonparametric unseen species model using Euler transformation provided a lower-bound estimate of total TCR beta diversity. TCRdb itself trimmed the public reads at Q25 with fastp, ran MiXCR and retained productive beta chains. One record per CDR3 amino acid sequence lists the most common genes and DNA. In this record, the V and J calls reflect TCRdb's handling and not the investigators' own analysis. The sample includes roughly 500,000 distinct CDR3 sequences, with approximately 25% observed a single time. About 18% of the sample is held by the ten biggest clonotypes.

The rearranged chain carries TRBV5-4 and TRBJ2-5; no D gene is confidently identified. This TCR derives from an older woman in good health. The sequencing input was blood. Here is the DNA: TGTGCCAGCAGCTTGGGTGCCGACATACCGGGCGGCCAGTACTTC. This is translated as CASSLGADIPGGQYF.